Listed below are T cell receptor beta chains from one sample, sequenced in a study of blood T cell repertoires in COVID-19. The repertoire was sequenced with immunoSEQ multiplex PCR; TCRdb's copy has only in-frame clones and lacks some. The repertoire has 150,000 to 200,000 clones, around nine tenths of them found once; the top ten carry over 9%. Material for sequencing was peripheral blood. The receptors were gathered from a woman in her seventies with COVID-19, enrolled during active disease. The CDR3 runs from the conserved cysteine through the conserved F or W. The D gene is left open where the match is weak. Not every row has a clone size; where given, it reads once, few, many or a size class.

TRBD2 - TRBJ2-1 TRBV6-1 CASSGRLAGRYNEQFF TGTGCCAGCAGTGGAAGACTAGCGGGGCGCTACAATGAGCAGTTCTTC
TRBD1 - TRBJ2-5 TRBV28 CASSPAGTGGETQYF TGTGCCAGCAGCCCCGCCGGGACAGGGGGCGAGACCCAGTACTTC
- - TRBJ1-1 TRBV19 CASSMRFEGEAFF TGTGCCAGTAGTATGCGCTTTGAGGGTGAAGCTTTCTTT
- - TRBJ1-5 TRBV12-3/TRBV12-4 CASSFTGQGPQHF TGTGCCAGCAGTTTCACAGGGCAGGGGCCCCAGCATTTT
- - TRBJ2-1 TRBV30 CAWSVGGATYNEQFF TGTGCCTGGAGTGTTGGCGGGGCGACCTACAATGAGCAGTTCTTC
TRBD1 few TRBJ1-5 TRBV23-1 CASSHYPDRLRVGQPQHF TGCGCCAGCAGCCACTACCCGGACAGGCTACGGGTTGGGCAGCCCCAGCATTTT
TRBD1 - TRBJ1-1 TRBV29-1 CSADRGTEAFF TGCAGCGCCGACAGGGGTACTGAAGCTTTCTTT
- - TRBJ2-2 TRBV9 CASSALQGANTGELFF TGTGCCAGCAGCGCCCTACAGGGCGCGAACACCGGGGAGCTGTTTTTT
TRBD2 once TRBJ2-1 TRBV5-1 CASSLPGGDSYNEQFF TGCGCCAGCAGCTTACCTGGGGGGGACTCCTACAATGAGCAGTTCTTC
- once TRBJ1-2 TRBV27 CASSRTVGGRSDGYTF TGTGCCAGCAGCCGCACGGTGGGGGGTAGATCCGATGGCTACACCTTC
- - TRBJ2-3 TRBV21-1 CASSKVTDSSTDTQYF TGTGCCAGCAGCAAAGTGACAGATTCTAGCACAGATACGCAGTATTTT
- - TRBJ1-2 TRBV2 CASSDLGGYGYTF TGTGCCAGCAGTGACCTGGGGGGCTATGGCTACACCTTC
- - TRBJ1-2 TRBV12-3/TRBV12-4 CASSSTGTYGYTF TGTGCCAGCAGTTCAACAGGGACCTATGGCTACACCTTC
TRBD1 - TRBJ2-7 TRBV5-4 CASSLRGTGDREQYF TGTGCCAGCAGCTTGCGTGGGACAGGGGATCGCGAGCAGTACTTC
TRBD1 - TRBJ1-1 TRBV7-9 CASRGTGSDTEAFF TGTGCCAGCAGGGGGACAGGGTCTGACACTGAAGCTTTCTTT
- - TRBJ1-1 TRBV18 CASSPIFQGMNTEAFF TGTGCCAGCTCACCAATATTCCAGGGGATGAACACTGAAGCTTTCTTT
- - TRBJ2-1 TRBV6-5 CASSRQVPSYNEQFF TGTGCCAGCAGCAGACAGGTCCCTTCCTACAATGAGCAGTTCTTC
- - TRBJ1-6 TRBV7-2 CASSFNIFREDSPLHF TGTGCCAGCAGCTTTAACATTTTCCGGGAGGATTCACCCCTCCACTTT
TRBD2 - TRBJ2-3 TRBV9 CASSVEGSGGTDTQYF TGTGCCAGCAGCGTAGAGGGTAGCGGGGGGACAGATACGCAGTATTTT
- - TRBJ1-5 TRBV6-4 CASSPRSNQPQHF TGTGCCAGCAGTCCCCGGAGCAATCAGCCCCAGCATTTT
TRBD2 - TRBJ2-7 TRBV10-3 CAISETGLAGESYF TGTGCCATCAGTGAAACGGGACTAGCGGGGGAGTCGTACTTC
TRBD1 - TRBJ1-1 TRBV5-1 CASSPQQGRNTEAFF TGCGCCAGCAGCCCGCAACAGGGGAGAAACACTGAAGCTTTCTTT
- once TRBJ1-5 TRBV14 CASTSSVGTKNQPQHF TGTGCCAGCACCTCTTCGGTCGGGACAAAAAATCAGCCCCAGCATTTT
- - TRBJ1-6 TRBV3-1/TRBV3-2 CASSPLLGAASGRSPLHF TGTGCCAGCAGCCCTCTTCTGGGAGCGGCTAGCGGGCGTTCACCCCTCCACTTT
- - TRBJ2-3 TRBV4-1 CASSQGQGNTDTQYF TGCGCCAGCAGCCAAGGTCAGGGTAACACAGATACGCAGTATTTT
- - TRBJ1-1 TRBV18 CASSPYRGGTEAFF TGTGCCAGCTCACCTTATCGCGGGGGCACTGAAGCTTTCTTT
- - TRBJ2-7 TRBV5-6 CASSLNRNYEQYF TGTGCCAGCAGCTTGAACAGAAACTACGAGCAGTACTTC
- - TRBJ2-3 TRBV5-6 CASSLAGITDTQYF TGTGCCAGCAGCTTGGCCGGGATCACAGATACGCAGTATTTT
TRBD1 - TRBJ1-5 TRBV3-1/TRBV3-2 CASSQEGGQGLNQPQHF TGTGCCAGCAGCCAAGAGGGGGGACAGGGGCTAAATCAGCCCCAGCATTTT
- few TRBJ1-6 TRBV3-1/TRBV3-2 CASSRPPGSPLHF TGTGCCAGCAGCCGTCCCCCCGGTTCACCCCTCCACTTT
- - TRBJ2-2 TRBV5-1 CASSTGQNTGELFF TGCGCCAGCAGCACGGGACAGAACACCGGGGAGCTGTTTTTT
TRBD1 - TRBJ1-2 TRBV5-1 CASSSETGSYGYTF TGCGCCAGCAGCTCCGAGACAGGGAGCTATGGCTACACCTTC
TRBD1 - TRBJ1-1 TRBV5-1 CASSRDRTVTEAFF TGCGCCAGCAGCAGGGACAGGACGGTAACTGAAGCTTTCTTT
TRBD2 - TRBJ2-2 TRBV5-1 CASSRLAGVSNTGELFF TGCGCCAGCAGCCGCCTAGCGGGGGTCTCGAACACCGGGGAGCTGTTTTTT
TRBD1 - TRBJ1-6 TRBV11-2 CASSLDRADSPLHF TGTGCCAGCAGTTTGGACAGGGCGGATTCACCCCTCCACTTT
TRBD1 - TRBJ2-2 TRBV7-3 CASSLPGQGAPGELFF TGTGCCAGCAGCTTACCGGGACAGGGGGCTCCCGGGGAGCTGTTTTTT